The 7 T cell receptor beta chains in this list originate from one sample, sequenced in a study of T cells in Graves' hyperthyroidism and ophthalmopathy. Amplified regions were TCR beta CDR3 sequences from RNA transcripts. TCR CDR3 underwent first-round RT-PCR with the HTBI primer set. Each CDR3 protein gets one entry after TCRdb re-called the multiplex PCR reads with MiXCR. The table has some 370,000 distinct CDR3 sequences, around 15% seen once. Specimen: blood. These receptors all stem from a man over 45 with Graves' ophthalmopathy.

The chain joins TRBV7-8 to TRBJ2-2; 7 nucleotides agree with TRBD2. Germline V gene data show CDR1 as SGHVS and CDR2 as FQNEAQ. Trimming took 5 bases from V and 3 from J; bases not matched to a gene: 12. CDR3 length: 17 amino acids. The CDR3 region is CASSHFFARGDTGELFF. Here the CDR3 DNA reads TGTGCCAGCAGCCACTTCTTCGCTCGGGGGGACACCGGGGAGCTGTTTTTT.

This clonotype was seen at least ten times. This chain uses TRBV2 with TRBJ1-1; no firm D call. The CDR3 totals 12 residues. From germline, CDR1 is SNHLY and CDR2 FYNNEI. V shed 5 bases and J shed 3 bases, with 7 bases lying between them. The CDR3 loop is CASSSTYTEAFF. DNA for the CDR3: TGTGCCAGCAGTTCGACGTACACTGAAGCTTTCTTT.

This chain joins TRBV4-2 and TRBJ1-1, with 8 bases fitting TRBD1. V was clipped by 0 bases and J by 8 bases; unmatched bases: 11. There are 16 residues in the CDR3. CDR1 and CDR2 (germline): LGHNA, YNFKEQ. CDR3 protein: CASSQEGVGRDREAFF. The CDR3 nucleotides read TGTGCCAGCAGCCAAGAGGGTGTCGGGAGGGACAGGGAAGCTTTCTTT.

Worth noting for this clonotype: Since no conserved phenylalanine or tryptophan closes the CDR3, a read error is the likely cause. This chain links TRBV19 with TRBJ1-2; TRBD1 aligns across 8 bases. The CDR3 contains 16 residues. With 4 bases clipped from V and 2 bases from J, the junction kept 9 bases outside the gene matches. Germline CDR1 reads LNHDA; CDR2 reads SQIVND (reference sequence). This CDR3 reads CASSTQLGQANYGYTL. CDR3 bases: TGTGCCAGTAGTACGCAATTGGGACAGGCGAACTATGGCTACACCCTC.

This clonotype was detected many times. This chain uses TRBV3-1 with TRBJ2-7, with a possible D match to TRBD1 (6 bases). Trimming shortened V by 5 bases and J by 6 bases, and 14 bases separated the two germline ends. Germline V CDR1 and CDR2: LGHDT, YNNKEL (reference sequence). The CDR3 is 13 amino acids. The CDR3, as DNA: TGTGCCAGCAGCGAAGGTACAGGGCGCGAGCAGTACTTC. Its protein is CASSEGTGREQYF.

This clonotype was seen more than once but under ten times. The chain uses TRBV2 and TRBJ1-2, with no clear D. Trimming took off 6 bases at V and 8 bases at J, with 16 bases between the two ends. This CDR3 has 13 amino acids. Per the germline V gene, CDR1 is SNHLY and CDR2 is FYNNEI. CDR3 bases: TGTGCCAGCAGGGCAGTCGGGTATTTGGGCTACACCTTC. Its translation: CASRAVGYLGYTF.

This chain joins TRBV19 and TRBJ1-2; a possible D gene is TRBD1 (6 bases). Germline loops: CDR1 LNHDA, CDR2 SQIVND (reference sequence). Trimming took 6 bases from V and 0 from J, leaving 11 bases between them. The CDR3 loop spans 14 amino acids. The CDR3: CASRPGQANYGYTF. The DNA for the CDR3 is TGTGCCAGTAGGCCGGGACAAGCTAACTATGGCTACACCTTC. The variable domain in full, with the rest retrieved from reference TRBV19 and TRBJ1-2, is DGGITQSPKYLFRKEGQNVTLSCEQNLNHDAMYWYRQDPGQGLRLIYYSQIVNDFQKGDIAEGYSVSREKKESFPLTVTSAQKNPTAFYLCASRPGQANYGYTFGSGTRLTVV.